Here is one TCR beta chain with its context. Antigen: not known. The germline gene is not matched at one end of the junction; a read error may be the cause. For the second PCR, which ran for about 7 to 11 cycles, a sample-barcoded 5' primer and a J-beta primer mix were used. TCRdb recomputed calls from the 5' RACE reads with MiXCR, one row per CDR3 protein. The sample shows almost 800,000 distinct CDR3 sequences, more than 45% of them seen only once. These data belong to a study of blood T cells in healthy people across ages. The CDR3 loop spans 17 amino acids. Regarding the study as a whole: The study lacked donor CMV status, which possibly confounded expanded clonotype changes.

This sequence was found in a man aged 30 to 39 in good health. Sequenced: blood. The chain uses TRBV12-3 or TRBV12-4 and TRBJ2-6, with a possible D match to TRBD1 (6 bases). In nucleotides, the CDR3 is TGTGCCAGCAGTTTTGGGGACACCGGAGCTGGGGCCAACGTCCCGACTTTC. Encoded protein: CASSFGDTGAGANVPTF.